The 13 T cell receptor beta chains reported below all come from one sample, sequenced in a study of control samples from healthy donors and cancer patients. Repertoires were generated with immunoSEQ multiplex PCR, while TCRdb's copy carries only in-frame clones and drops some. The sample lists about 150,000 clones; around 90% were seen once. The specimen was blood. The receptors stem from a man in his late teens or twenties in good health.

The chain has TRBV18 and TRBJ1-1, with a weak D call TRBD1 (6 bases). This CDR3 region has 12 residues. V was pared by 2 bases and J by 11 bases, with 12 bases between. Germline V CDR1 and CDR2: KGHSH, LQKENI. The CDR3 DNA follows: TGTGCCAGCTCACCAGGCGGGGGCTCGGCTTTCTTT. It encodes CASSPGGGSAFF.

The J gene is TRBJ2-1, the V gene TRBV3-1 (or the pseudogene TRBV3-2); TRBD2 might be the D (6 bases). The V end lost 4 bases, the J end lost 0 bases, and 13 bases lay between the germline ends. This CDR3 comprises 16 residues. CDR1 is LGHDT, CDR2 YNNKEL, per germline (reference sequence). The CDR3 DNA sequence: TGTGCCAGCAGCCCTCTCCTGCGGGGCTCCTACAATGAGCAGTTCTTC. As protein: CASSPLLRGSYNEQFF.

The chain has TRBV28 and TRBJ1-4; 8 bases fit TRBD1. V shed 4 bases, J shed 3 bases, and the junction held 4 bases outside the gene matches. CDR1 MDHEN and CDR2 SYDVKM come from the germline V gene. The CDR3 consists of 15 residues. The CDR3 nucleotides are TGTGCCAGCAGTTCACTGGACAGGGCTAATGAAAAACTGTTTTTT. Protein: CASSSLDRANEKLFF. The complete variable domain, with remaining parts taken from reference TRBV28 and TRBJ1-4, reads DVKVTQSSRYLVKRTGEKVFLECVQDMDHENMFWYRQDPGLGLRLIYFSYDVKMKEKGDIPEGYSVSREKKERFSLILESASTNQTSMYLCASSSLDRANEKLFFGSGTQLSVL.

The rearrangement uses TRBV6-2 or TRBV6-3 and TRBJ1-1, with 10 bases identical to TRBD1. Germline V CDR1 and CDR2: MNHEY, SVGEGT. The CDR3 covers 14 residues. V gave up 5 bases and J gave up 1 base; unmatched junction bases: 1. The CDR3 nucleotides read TGTGCCAGCAGTGACAGGGGGCCGAACACTGAAGCTTTCTTT. Translated: CASSDRGPNTEAFF.

The chain links TRBV6-5 to TRBJ1-2, with D possibly matching TRBD1 (5 bases). The CDR3 is 15 amino acids. V shed 0 bases and J shed 3 bases, with 11 bases lying between them. Germline assignment: CDR1 MNHEY and CDR2 SVGAGI. The CDR3 loop is CASSYSGRGDYGYTF. The CDR3 DNA reads TGTGCCAGCAGTTACTCGGGGCGAGGCGACTATGGCTACACCTTC.

For the CDR3, the DNA is TGTGCCAGCAGCTTACGGGTGGCAGGGGAGAACGAGCAGTACTTC. The encoded protein is CASSLRVAGENEQYF. The chain links TRBV7-2 to TRBJ2-7; TRBD1 might be the D (6 bases). The CDR3 spans 15 residues. The V and J ends lost 2 bases and 5 bases respectively, with 16 bases between them. The V gene's germline CDR1 is SGHTA and CDR2 FQGNSA.

This clone was picked up a small number of times. This chain uses TRBV24-1 with TRBJ2-7, with a possible D match to TRBD1 (5 bases). Trimming cost V 4 bases and J 3 bases, with 6 bases left between them. This CDR3 spans 12 amino acids. Germline-derived CDR1 and CDR2 are KGHDR and SFDVKD. The CDR3 nucleotides are TGTGCCACCAGTGAAACAGGCTACGAGCAGTACTTC. Translation gives CATSETGYEQYF.

A single count supports this clone. V usage is TRBV6-4 and J usage is TRBJ2-2; 9 nucleotides match TRBD2. The V and J ends lost 2 bases and 2 bases, in that order; junction bases with no gene match: 9. The CDR3 runs to 18 residues. CDR1 and CDR2 (germline): MRHNA, SNTAGT. In DNA form, the CDR3 reads TGTGCCAGCAGTGACGCAGCGGGGGGCCCTAAAAACACCGGGGAGCTGTTTTTT. It translates to CASSDAAGGPKNTGELFF.

The chain employs TRBV5-1 and TRBJ2-7, with TRBD2 as a possible D gene (5 bases). Germline V gives CDR1 SGHRS, CDR2 YFSETQ. This CDR3 region has 14 residues. The germline V and J ends were trimmed by 6 bases and 2 bases, with 15 bases remaining between them. The CDR3: CASKSADSTYEQYF. In DNA form, the CDR3 reads TGCGCCAGCAAGTCGGCGGACTCAACCTACGAGCAGTACTTC.

The rearrangement joins TRBV7-8 to TRBJ2-7; 7 nucleotides line up with TRBD1. This CDR3 spans 13 amino acids. CDR1 and CDR2 from the germline V gene are SGHVS and FQNEAQ. Trimming took 8 bases from V and 5 from J; bases not matched to a gene: 9. This CDR3 is CASEAGGLDEQYF. CDR3 nucleotides: TGTGCCAGCGAGGCAGGGGGTCTGGACGAGCAGTACTTC.

The J gene is TRBJ2-1, the V gene TRBV7-9; possibly TRBD1 or TRBD2 for D (5 bases each). Germline V CDR1 and CDR2: SEHNR, FQNEAQ (reference sequence). This CDR3 is built from 14 residues. V was trimmed by 4 bases and J by 8 bases, leaving 15 bases between them. CDR3 region: CASSSGAGIDEQFF. Here the CDR3 DNA reads TGTGCCAGCAGCTCCGGGGCAGGGATCGATGAGCAGTTCTTC.

The chain carries TRBV6-5 and TRBJ1-6; 8 bases align to TRBD1. CDR3 length: 13 residues. From germline, CDR1 is MNHEY and CDR2 SVGAGI. Trimming at V came to 8 bases and at J to 12 bases, leaving 9 bases not matched to a gene. In nucleotides, the CDR3 is TGTGCCAGCTCGACAGGGGATGGAGTACCCCTCCACTTT. Protein sequence: CASSTGDGVPLHF.

CDR3 sequence reads: CASSLQGRDEKLFF. The DNA for the CDR3 is TGTGCCAGCAGCCTACAGGGAAGGGATGAAAAACTGTTTTTT. The V gene is TRBV28, the J gene TRBJ1-4; tentatively, D is TRBD1 (6 bases). This CDR3 comprises 14 residues. Germline lookup yields CDR1 MDHEN and CDR2 SYDVKM. V dropped 6 bases and J dropped 6 bases, with 14 bases sitting between them.